The 16 T cell receptor beta chains listed next were all sequenced from one sample in a study of blood T cell repertoires in COVID-19. TCRdb keeps only in-frame clones here, not all; method: immunoSEQ multiplex PCR. The sample shows some 240,000 clones, more than 65% of them seen only once. The sequenced material came from peripheral blood. These receptors came from a woman aged 35 to 49 who had recovered from COVID-19.

The rearrangement uses TRBV27 and TRBJ2-2, with D maybe TRBD1 (6 bases). V lost 5 bases and J lost 8, with 30 bases in between. The CDR3 has 19 residues. Germline lookup yields CDR1 MNHEY and CDR2 SMNVEV (reference sequence). The CDR3 sequence is CASSRYKRVITGSRGELFF. Here the CDR3 DNA reads TGTGCCAGCAGTAGATATAAAAGAGTTATCACAGGGAGCCGGGGGGAGCTGTTTTTT.

The chain combines TRBV19 with TRBJ2-2; maybe TRBD1 (5 bases). Trimming shortened V by 7 bases and J by 1 base, and 10 bases separated the two germline ends. Germline lookup yields CDR1 LNHDA and CDR2 SQIVND (reference sequence). This CDR3 spans 14 amino acids. DNA of the CDR3: TGTGCCAGTACTTCAGGGCGGAACACCGGGGAGCTGTTTTTT. This translates into CASTSGRNTGELFF.

The chain links TRBV7-2 to TRBJ2-6, with D possibly matching TRBD1 (5 bases). From germline, CDR1 is SGHTA and CDR2 FQGNSA. This CDR3 is built from 16 residues. V was trimmed by 1 base and J by 2 bases, leaving 9 bases between them. CDR3 sequence: CASSLESTAGANVLTF. In nucleotides, the CDR3 is TGTGCCAGCAGCTTAGAATCGACAGCTGGGGCCAACGTCCTGACTTTC.

This clone is a singleton in its sample. V usage is TRBV10-2 and J usage is TRBJ1-1; TRBD1 agrees at 7 bases. V dropped 7 bases and J dropped 2; count of bases not matched to a gene: 7. From germline, CDR1 is WSHSY and CDR2 SAAADI. This CDR3 is built from 14 residues. CDR3 amino acids: CASTGTVHNTEAFF. The DNA for the CDR3 is TGCGCCAGCACAGGGACAGTTCACAACACTGAAGCTTTCTTT.

This clone has a single count. The chain uses TRBV6-1 and TRBJ2-7, with D unresolved. Per germline, CDR1 MNHNS and CDR2 SASEGT. Trimming pared 2 bases from V and 7 bases from J, leaving 12 bases between. The CDR3 runs to 13 residues. This chain's CDR3 is CASSERWLGEQYF. CDR3 DNA sequence: TGTGCCAGCAGTGAAAGGTGGCTAGGAGAGCAGTACTTC.

The chain couples TRBV7-8 to TRBJ1-4, with TRBD1 as a possible D gene (6 bases). V gave up 2 bases and J gave up 8 bases, with 12 bases separating them. Germline CDR1 and CDR2: SGHVS and FQNEAQ. The CDR3 loop spans 14 amino acids. The CDR3 here is CASSLRTATEKLFF. The CDR3 DNA follows: TGTGCCAGCAGCTTACGGACAGCCACCGAAAAACTGTTTTTT.

The CDR3 sequence: CASSPVTGGRYNEQFF. In DNA form, the CDR3 reads TGTGCCAGCAGCCCCGTTACAGGGGGCAGGTACAATGAGCAGTTCTTC. The rearrangement links TRBV6-2 or TRBV6-3 to TRBJ2-1; 9 bases are a match to TRBD1. The J segment lost 4 bases and the V segment lost 6 bases, leaving 10 bases of the junction unmatched. The germline V gene encodes CDR1 MNHEY and CDR2 SVGEGT. The CDR3 has 16 residues.

The rearrangement uses TRBV11-2 and TRBJ2-3; D remains ambiguous. The germline V gene encodes CDR1 SGHAT and CDR2 FQNNGV. V was pared by 5 bases and J by 5 bases, with 8 bases between. The CDR3 totals 12 residues. CDR3 loop: CASSPQRDTQYF. DNA for the CDR3: TGTGCCAGCAGCCCACAGAGAGATACGCAGTATTTT.

The chain couples TRBV5-1 to TRBJ1-1; D gene unclear. Germline V lookup: CDR1 SGHRS, CDR2 YFSETQ. The germline V and J ends were trimmed by 0 bases and 1 base, with 10 bases remaining between them. This CDR3 is 15 amino acids long. CDR3 nucleotides: TGCGCCAGCAGCTTGGCGGTCAGCGAGAACACTGAAGCTTTCTTT. It is translated as CASSLAVSENTEAFF.

This clone was detected only once. The J gene is TRBJ2-1, the V gene TRBV4-3; the D gene is possibly TRBD2 (7 bases). The CDR3 loop spans 16 amino acids. Trimming stripped 0 bases from V and 4 bases from J, with 13 bases between. Germline V lookup: CDR1 LGHNA, CDR2 YSLEER. This CDR3 reads CASSQDRGGAYNEQFF. In DNA form, the CDR3 reads TGCGCCAGCAGCCAAGATAGGGGGGGGGCGTACAATGAGCAGTTCTTC.

Comments on this clone: Other DNA sequences in the same sample also yield this CDR3. This sequence joins TRBV2 and TRBJ1-5, with D unresolved. CDR3 size: 13 residues. Germline CDR1 is SNHLY and CDR2 is FYNNEI. V gave up 5 bases and J gave up 1 base, with 6 bases separating them. CDR3 sequence reads: CASSRESNQPQHF. As DNA, the CDR3 is TGTGCCAGCAGTAGGGAGAGCAATCAGCCCCAGCATTTT.

The chain couples TRBV29-1 to TRBJ2-1; 8 bases match TRBD1. CDR1 and CDR2 (germline): SQVTM, ANQGSEA. The CDR3 totals 12 residues. Trimming cost V 5 bases and J 8 bases; bases outside gene matches: 5. For the CDR3, the DNA is TGCAGCGTTTACGACAGGGGATATGAGCAGTTCTTC. The encoded protein is CSVYDRGYEQFF.

This chain links TRBV18 with TRBJ2-7; D perhaps matches TRBD1 (5 bases). The CDR3 loop spans 14 amino acids. Trimming took off 3 bases at V and 6 bases at J, with 15 bases between the two ends. CDR1 is KGHSH and CDR2 is LQKENI in the germline V gene. The CDR3 region has the DNA TGTGCCAGCTCACCGGGGCTGGCTCAGGTCGAGCAGTACTTC. Its translation is CASSPGLAQVEQYF.

The V gene is TRBV3-1 (or the pseudogene TRBV3-2), the J gene TRBJ2-1, with TRBD2 matching 7 bases. Germline V CDR1 and CDR2: LGHDT, YNNKEL (reference sequence). This CDR3 spans 17 amino acids. Germline trimming cut 3 bases from V and 2 bases from J; bases unmatched to any gene: 10. The CDR3 sequence is CASSHSTLRGTYNEQFF. The CDR3 nucleotides are TGTGCCAGCAGCCATTCGACCCTGCGGGGGACCTACAATGAGCAGTTCTTC.

The rearrangement links TRBV5-1 to TRBJ2-2; a possible D gene is TRBD1 (6 bases). The CDR3 runs to 16 residues. With 0 bases removed from V and 3 bases from J, the gap between germline ends came to 12 bases. CDR1 and CDR2 from the germline V gene are SGHRS and YFSETQ. This chain's CDR3 is CASSLGTDSYTGELFF. For the CDR3, the DNA is TGCGCCAGCAGCTTGGGGACAGATTCTTACACCGGGGAGCTGTTTTTT. The complete variable domain, with remaining parts taken from reference TRBV5-1 and TRBJ2-2, reads KAGVTQTPRYLIKTRGQQVTLSCSPISGHRSVSWYQQTPGQGLQFLFEYFSETQRNKGNFPGRFSGRQFSNSRSEMNVSTLELGDSALYLCASSLGTDSYTGELFFGEGSRLTVL.

The chain links TRBV7-6 to TRBJ1-1, with D possibly being TRBD1 (6 bases). Germline values: CDR1 SGHVS, CDR2 FNYEAQ. CDR3 length: 16 residues. V was pared by 3 bases and J by 1 base, with 15 bases between. Written as DNA, the CDR3 is TGTGCCAGCAGCTTCCTCGGGGGGCAACAGAACACTGAAGCTTTCTTT. Residues: CASSFLGGQQNTEAFF.